A single sample gave rise to the 32 T cell receptor beta chains below, sequenced in a study of regulatory T cells in long-lasting Graves disease. Time point denoted: newly diagnosed GD, antithyroid drugs for less than 3 months. After RNA was extracted from PBMCs, the TCR library was made from it. Assembly of TCR beta libraries relied on iRepertoire HTBI primers together with Arm-PCR of CDR3 regions. TCRdb reanalysed the multiplex PCR reads using MiXCR and keeps one entry per CDR3 protein. Here the sample spans 450,000 to 700,000 distinct CDR3 sequences, 13% being singletons. This sample was also put to use in a study of T cells in Graves' hyperthyroidism and ophthalmopathy.

The specimen was peripheral blood mononuclear cells (PBMCs), collected at new diagnosis, from a patient treated with antithyroid drugs. These receptors came from a man aged 25-45 years with Graves disease.

There are a few counts of this clonotype. V and J are TRBV18 and TRBJ1-4; D remains unclear. Germline lookup yields CDR1 KGHSH and CDR2 LQKENI. V was clipped by 4 bases and J by 5 bases, with 17 bases between them. This CDR3 is 16 amino acids long. CDR3: CASSLDLTDYNEKLFF. The CDR3 coding sequence is TGTGCCAGCTCACTAGACCTGACGGATTACAATGAAAAACTGTTTTTT.

This clonotype was counted many times. The V and J genes are TRBV2 and TRBJ2-3, with 8 bases matching TRBD2. The CDR3 runs to 15 residues. V dropped 0 bases and J dropped 1; count of bases not matched to a gene: 0. The V gene's germline CDR1 is SNHLY and CDR2 FYNNEI. CDR3 region: CASSEAGLGTDTQYF. CDR3 in DNA: TGTGCCAGCAGTGAAGCGGGACTAGGCACAGATACGCAGTATTTT.

This clonotype was seen at least ten times. The J gene is TRBJ2-7, the V gene TRBV29-1; D is perhaps TRBD2 (5 bases). Germline V gene lookup returns CDR1 SQVTM and CDR2 ANQGSEA. The CDR3 covers 12 residues. V dropped 6 bases and J dropped 1 base, with 10 bases sitting between them. CDR3: CSVGVRSYEQYF. CDR3 in DNA: TGCAGCGTCGGGGTAAGGTCCTACGAGCAGTACTTC.

This clonotype was seen at least ten times. This chain connects TRBV10-3 to TRBJ2-3; unclear D gene. Per the germline V gene, CDR1 is ENHRY and CDR2 is SYGVKD. V was trimmed by 7 bases and J by 5 bases, leaving 19 bases between them. The CDR3 covers 15 residues. CDR3 in amino acids: CAIMSSVQNGDTQYF. The CDR3 nucleotides read TGTGCCATCATGAGTTCGGTACAGAATGGAGATACGCAGTATTTT.

This clonotype was recorded a few times. V usage is TRBV27 and J usage is TRBJ1-5; D gene unclear. Germline V gives CDR1 MNHEY, CDR2 SMNVEV (reference sequence). This CDR3 has 17 amino acids. The V gene lost 6 bases and the J gene lost 3 bases, with 21 bases spanning the gap. This CDR3 is CASSRRPGGFDNQPQHF. CDR3 nucleotides: TGTGCCAGCAGCAGACGACCAGGCGGGTTTGACAATCAGCCCCAGCATTTT.

There are many counts of this clonotype. This chain uses TRBV29-1 with TRBJ2-7, with D perhaps TRBD1 (5 bases). The V end was cut by 3 bases, the J end by 5 bases, with 11 bases between. Looked up from germline, CDR1 is SQVTM and CDR2 is ANQGSEA. CDR3 length equals 12 residues. CDR3 sequence (DNA): TGCAGCGTTGAGGCAGGGCAGGACGAGCAGTACTTC. It translates to CSVEAGQDEQYF.

With regard to this clonotype: A much larger clone is a single base away; this may be a read error. Since no conserved phenylalanine or tryptophan closes the CDR3, a read error is the likely cause. The chain combines TRBV7-2 with TRBJ2-5, with 7 bases that match TRBD2. The germline gives CDR1 SGHTA, CDR2 FQGNSA. V was pared by 6 bases and J by 1 base, with 8 bases of the junction left unmatched. CDR3 length: 15 residues. CDR3 sequence reads: CASRASGTVQETQYL. DNA for the CDR3: TGTGCCAGCAGAGCAAGCGGGACGGTCCAAGAGACCCAGTACCTC.

This clonotype was counted ten times or more. V usage is TRBV12-3 or TRBV12-4 and J usage is TRBJ1-5, with 7 bases fitting TRBD1. J gave up 4 bases and V 5 bases, and 8 bases lay outside the gene matches. This CDR3 contains 15 residues. This CDR3 reads CASSPLGRGNQPQHF. The CDR3 DNA reads TGTGCCAGCAGTCCCCTCGGCAGGGGGAATCAGCCCCAGCATTTT.

The chain combines TRBV15 with TRBJ1-1; 8 bases match TRBD1. The V segment lost 0 bases and the J segment 7 bases; nucleotides outside the gene matches: 7. Germline assignment: CDR1 LNHNV and CDR2 YYDKDF (reference sequence). This CDR3 is built from 15 residues. The chain's CDR3 is CATSREIAGGDEAFF. CDR3 DNA sequence: TGTGCCACCAGCAGAGAGATAGCAGGGGGCGATGAAGCTTTCTTT. Together with reference TRBV15 and TRBJ1-1, the CDR3 gives the full variable domain: DAMVIQNPRYQVTQFGKPVTLSCSQTLNHNVMYWYQQKSSQAPKLLFHYYDKDFNNEADTPDNFQSRRPNTSFCFLDIRSPGLGDTAMYLCATSREIAGGDEAFFGQGTRLTVV.

This clonotype was seen ten or more times. The chain combines TRBV5-1 with TRBJ2-7; 7 bases are a match to TRBD1. CDR1 SGHRS and CDR2 YFSETQ come from the germline V gene. This CDR3 comprises 13 residues. The V segment lost 4 bases and the J segment 5 bases; nucleotides outside the gene matches: 6. The CDR3 sequence: CASSPGTVDEQYF. The CDR3 DNA reads as TGCGCCAGCAGCCCAGGGACAGTCGACGAGCAGTACTTC.

This clonotype was picked up many times. The chain combines TRBV2 with TRBJ1-1; no definite D call. The V and J ends lost 6 bases and 2 bases respectively, with 10 bases between them. The CDR3 covers 13 residues. Germline CDR1 SNHLY, CDR2 FYNNEI. CDR3 DNA: TGTGCCAGCAGGGGAGAGATAAACACTGAAGCTTTCTTT. Its translation: CASRGEINTEAFF.

The CDR3 DNA follows: TGTGCCAGCAGTTCACGGACAGGGGGTGGCTACACCTTC. This encodes CASSSRTGGGYTF. The V call is TRBV25-1, the J call TRBJ1-2; 10 bases fit TRBD1. The V gene's germline CDR1 is MGHDK and CDR2 SYGVNS. The CDR3 contains 13 residues. Trimming cost V 5 bases and J 7 bases; bases outside gene matches: 4.

The table lists this clonotype with a few counts. The chain combines TRBV4-2 with TRBJ2-4, with D perhaps TRBD1 or TRBD2 (5 bases each). CDR3 length: 14 residues. Germline CDR1 reads LGHNA; CDR2 reads YNFKEQ. Deletions cut 10 bases from V and 1 base from J, with 14 bases between. CDR3 sequence: CATSQGRAKNIQYF. The DNA of the CDR3 is TGTGCCACTTCCCAGGGACGGGCCAAAAACATTCAGTACTTC.

This clonotype was observed many times. The J gene is TRBJ2-7, the V gene TRBV9; the D gene is possibly TRBD2 (6 bases). Germline CDR1 and CDR2: SGDLS and YYNGEE. V was pared by 1 base and J by 1 base, with 12 bases between. This CDR3 is built from 15 residues. The CDR3 loop reads CASSVSGTPSYEQYF. DNA for the CDR3: TGTGCCAGCAGCGTATCTGGGACTCCTTCCTACGAGCAGTACTTC.

This clonotype was counted at least ten times. The genes are TRBV7-9 and TRBJ2-1, with 7 bases lining up with TRBD1. From germline, CDR1 is SEHNR and CDR2 FQNEAQ (reference sequence). J gave up 4 bases and V 5 bases, and 8 bases lay outside the gene matches. This CDR3 has 15 residues. The CDR3 nucleotides read TGTGCCAGCAGCCTCTTCGGGACAGAGTACAATGAGCAGTTCTTC. This encodes CASSLFGTEYNEQFF. The full variable domain, rest sourced from reference TRBV7-9 and TRBJ2-1, is DTGVSQNPRHKITKRGQNVTFRCDPISEHNRLYWYRQTLGQGPEFLTYFQNEAQLEKSRLLSDRFSAERPKGSFSTLEIQRTEQGDSAMYLCASSLFGTEYNEQFFGPGTRLTVL.

In its sample, this clonotype was seen many times. The V and J genes are TRBV3-1 and TRBJ2-2; D possibly corresponds to TRBD2 (5 bases). Germline V gives CDR1 LGHDT, CDR2 YNNKEL (reference sequence). This CDR3 contains 14 residues. V was trimmed by 3 bases and J by 4 bases, leaving 9 bases between them. CDR3 sequence reads: CASSHGLITGELFF. In DNA form, the CDR3 reads TGTGCCAGCAGCCACGGACTGATCACCGGGGAGCTGTTTTTT.

This clonotype was seen a handful of times. A clone one base away is much larger, so this may be a read error. The V call is TRBV2, the J call TRBJ2-5; D is perhaps TRBD2 (5 bases). This CDR3 is built from 15 residues. The V gene's germline CDR1 is SNHLY and CDR2 FYNNEI. CDR3 region: CVSSDRGSNQETQYF. The CDR3 DNA follows: TGTGTCAGCAGTGATCGCGGGTCCAACCAAGAGACCCAGTACTTC.

The chain has TRBV7-3 and TRBJ1-1; D gene ambiguous. The CDR3 sequence is 14 residues long. Trimming stripped 2 bases from V and 6 bases from J, with 13 bases between. Germline V gene sequence: CDR1 SGHTA, CDR2 FQGTGA. CDR3 residues: CASSLGQQSSEAFF. The DNA for the CDR3 is TGTGCCAGCAGCTTAGGCCAACAGAGCTCTGAAGCTTTCTTT.

There are many counts of this clonotype. The CDR3 spells CASSLAWSSASGTGELFF. In nucleotides, the CDR3 is TGTGCCAGCAGTTTAGCGTGGTCGAGTGCTAGCGGGACCGGGGAGCTGTTTTTT. The J gene is TRBJ2-2, the V gene TRBV12-3 or TRBV12-4; 8 nucleotides agree with TRBD2. This CDR3 is built from 18 residues. Germline trimming cut 0 bases from V and 5 bases from J; bases unmatched to any gene: 11.

In its sample, this clonotype was seen many times. This rearrangement joins TRBV10-3 to TRBJ1-1; 9 nucleotides line up with TRBD1. V lost 3 bases, J lost 1 base, and 15 bases stayed unmatched. The CDR3 length is 19 residues. Per germline, CDR1 ENHRY and CDR2 SYGVKD. CDR3 residues: CAISDTGTGIMRGNTEAFF. CDR3 nucleotide sequence: TGTGCCATCAGTGATACCGGGACAGGGATAATGAGGGGGAACACTGAAGCTTTCTTT.

Turning to this clonotype: This may come from a read error, since a much larger clone is one base off. V is TRBV6-1 and J is TRBJ2-3, with D uncertain. Germline CDR1 MNHNS, CDR2 SASEGT. The CDR3 has 13 residues. The CDR3 DNA reads TGTGCCTGCAGTGAACCCGGCACAGATACGCAGTATTTT. Translating it yields CACSEPGTDTQYF.

This clonotype was observed many times. The J gene is TRBJ2-5, the V gene TRBV7-2, with 8 bases identical to TRBD1. In germline, CDR1 is SGHTA, CDR2 FQGNSA. Germline trimming cut 4 bases from V and 3 bases from J; bases unmatched to any gene: 7. CDR3 length: 15 amino acids. DNA of the CDR3: TGTGCCAGCAGCTACCCCGGGACAGGAGAAGAGACCCAGTACTTC. This translates into CASSYPGTGEETQYF.

This clonotype has ten or more counts. As DNA, the CDR3 is TGTGCCAGCAGCTCGCCCGGCACTAGCGGGAGGGCCGTTGATACGCAGTATTTT. As protein: CASSSPGTSGRAVDTQYF. V gene TRBV11-2 combines with J gene TRBJ2-3, with TRBD2 matching over 13 bases. This CDR3 has 18 residues. The germline gives CDR1 SGHAT, CDR2 FQNNGV. V shed 4 bases and J 6 bases; nucleotides not matched to a gene: 13.

This clonotype was recorded many times. The chain joins TRBV5-1 to TRBJ1-3; 8 nucleotides agree with TRBD1. V shed 4 bases, J shed 4 bases, and the junction held 4 bases outside the gene matches. Per germline, CDR1 SGHRS and CDR2 YFSETQ. This CDR3 contains 14 residues. CDR3 residues: CASSEDRAGNTIYF. The CDR3 nucleotides are TGCGCCAGCAGCGAGGACAGGGCCGGAAACACCATATATTTT. Together with reference TRBV5-1 and TRBJ1-3, the CDR3 gives the full variable domain: KAGVTQTPRYLIKTRGQQVTLSCSPISGHRSVSWYQQTPGQGLQFLFEYFSETQRNKGNFPGRFSGRQFSNSRSEMNVSTLELGDSALYLCASSEDRAGNTIYFGEGSWLTVV.

The chain recombines TRBV19 with TRBJ1-4, with D tentatively TRBD1 (6 bases). CDR1 is LNHDA and CDR2 is SQIVND in the germline V gene (reference sequence). CDR3 length equals 15 residues. V lost 5 bases to trimming and J lost 4 bases, with 14 bases between them. The CDR3 sequence: CASSFPGQLNEKLFF. CDR3 DNA sequence: TGTGCCAGTAGTTTTCCGGGACAACTTAATGAAAAACTGTTTTTT.

The chain is built from TRBV7-6 and TRBJ2-5, with unresolved D. V lost 2 bases and J lost 5, with 9 bases in between. The CDR3 has 13 amino acids. CDR1 is SGHVS, CDR2 FNYEAQ, per germline. The DNA for the CDR3 is TGTGCCAGCAGCTTACGAACTCGGGAGACCCAGTACTTC. This translates into CASSLRTRETQYF.

Only a few counts were recorded for this clonotype. Relative to the germline gene, one junction end is altered; a read error may explain this. This chain links TRBV15 with TRBJ2-2; D might be TRBD2 (5 bases). Looked up from germline, CDR1 is LNHNV and CDR2 is YYDKDF (reference sequence). This CDR3 contains 13 residues. CDR3: CATSRVATGKLFF. For the CDR3, the DNA is TGTGCCACCAGCAGAGTGGCCACCGGGAAGCTGTTTTTT. Full variable domain (outside the CDR3, taken from reference TRBV15 and TRBJ2-2): DAMVIQNPRYQVTQFGKPVTLSCSQTLNHNVMYWYQQKSSQAPKLLFHYYDKDFNNEADTPDNFQSRRPNTSFCFLDIRSPGLGDTAMYLCATSRVATGKLFFGEGSRLTVL.

This rearrangement joins TRBV20-1 to TRBJ2-7; 9 bases line up with TRBD1. The CDR3 is 15 amino acids. Germline CDR1 is DFQATT and CDR2 is SNEGSKA (reference sequence). V gave up 3 bases and J gave up 4 bases; unmatched junction bases: 10. As DNA, the CDR3 is TGCAGTGCTAGGCATACGACCGGGACAGGGTACGAGCAGTACTTC. Translation: CSARHTTGTGYEQYF.

A note on this clonotype: This may come from a read error, since a much larger clone is one base off. This chain joins TRBV30 and TRBJ1-2; D unresolved. There are 14 residues in the CDR3. CDR1 is GTSNPN, CDR2 SVGIG, per germline (reference sequence). The CDR3 here is CAWNPPGGNYGYIF. The CDR3 region has the DNA TGTGCCTGGAACCCCCCGGGCGGTAACTATGGCTACATCTTC.

This clonotype was seen many times. This chain joins TRBV7-9 and TRBJ2-1; perhaps TRBD2 as D (6 bases). Trimming shortened V by 5 bases and J by 3 bases, and 14 bases separated the two germline ends. This CDR3 is built from 15 residues. The germline gives CDR1 SEHNR, CDR2 FQNEAQ (reference sequence). In DNA form, the CDR3 reads TGTGCCAGCAGCGTAATAGCGGTTCTCTACAATGAGCAGTTCTTC. It translates to CASSVIAVLYNEQFF.

This chain joins TRBV19 and TRBJ1-5; 7 bases agree with TRBD1. Germline CDR1 LNHDA, CDR2 SQIVND (reference sequence). The CDR3 is 13 amino acids. J gave up 3 bases and V 7 bases, and 3 bases lay outside the gene matches. CDR3 DNA: TGTGCCAGTACCGGGACAGCCAATCAGCCCCAGCATTTT. Protein product: CASTGTANQPQHF.

Ten or more counts support this clonotype. V and J are TRBV12-3 or TRBV12-4 and TRBJ2-5; D gene ambiguous. There are 13 residues in the CDR3. V lost 3 bases to trimming and J lost 5 bases, with 10 bases between them. CDR3 sequence reads: CASSFPWGETQYF. CDR3 sequence (DNA): TGTGCCAGCAGTTTCCCATGGGGTGAGACCCAGTACTTC.